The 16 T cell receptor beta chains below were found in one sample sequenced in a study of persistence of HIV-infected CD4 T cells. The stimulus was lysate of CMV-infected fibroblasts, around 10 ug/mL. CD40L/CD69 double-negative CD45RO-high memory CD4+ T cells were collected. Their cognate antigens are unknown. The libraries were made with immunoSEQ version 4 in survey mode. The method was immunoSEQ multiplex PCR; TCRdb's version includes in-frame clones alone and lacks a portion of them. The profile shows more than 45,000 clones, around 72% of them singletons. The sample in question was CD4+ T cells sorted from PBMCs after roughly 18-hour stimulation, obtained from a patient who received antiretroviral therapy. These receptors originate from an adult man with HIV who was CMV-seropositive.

The DNA for the CDR3 is TGTGCCATCAGTGCGGTCCGGGACAGGGGGCGAGGAACTGAAGCTTTCTTT. This encodes CAISAVRDRGRGTEAFF. The chain employs TRBV10-3 and TRBJ1-1; 12 positions match TRBD1. CDR1 is ENHRY and CDR2 is SYGVKD in the germline V gene. Unmatched junction bases numbered 11, after V lost 4 bases and J lost 5 bases. The CDR3 covers 17 residues.

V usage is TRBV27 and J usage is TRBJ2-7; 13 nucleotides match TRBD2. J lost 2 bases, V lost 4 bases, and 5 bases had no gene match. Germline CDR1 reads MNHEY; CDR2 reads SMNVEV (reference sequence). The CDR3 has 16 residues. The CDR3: CASSSRLAGGAYEQYF. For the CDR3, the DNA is TGTGCCAGCAGTTCCCGACTAGCGGGAGGTGCCTACGAGCAGTACTTC.

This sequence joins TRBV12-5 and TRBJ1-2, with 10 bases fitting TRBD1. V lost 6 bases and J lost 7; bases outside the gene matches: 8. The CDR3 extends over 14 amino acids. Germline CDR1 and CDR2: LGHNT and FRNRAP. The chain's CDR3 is CASGKDRGTGGYTF. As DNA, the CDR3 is TGTGCTAGTGGCAAGGACAGGGGGACTGGTGGCTACACCTTC.

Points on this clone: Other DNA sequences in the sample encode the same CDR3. CDR3 DNA sequence: TGCGCCAGCAGCCAGGCCCTTCCTAGCGGAAGCTCCTACAATGAGCAGTTCTTC. Amino acid sequence: CASSQALPSGSSYNEQFF. The chain joins TRBV4-1 to TRBJ2-1; 7 bases fit TRBD2. The CDR3 runs 18 residues. V lost 3 bases, J lost 0 bases, and 11 bases stayed unmatched. Per the germline V gene, CDR1 is MGHRA and CDR2 is YSYEKL.

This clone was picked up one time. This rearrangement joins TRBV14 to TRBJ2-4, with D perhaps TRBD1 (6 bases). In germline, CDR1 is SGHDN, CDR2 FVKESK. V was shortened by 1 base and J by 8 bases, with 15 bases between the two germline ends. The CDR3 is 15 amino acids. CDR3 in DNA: TGTGCCAGCAGCCAAGGGCTCCAGGGGAGATACATTCAGTACTTC. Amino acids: CASSQGLQGRYIQYF.

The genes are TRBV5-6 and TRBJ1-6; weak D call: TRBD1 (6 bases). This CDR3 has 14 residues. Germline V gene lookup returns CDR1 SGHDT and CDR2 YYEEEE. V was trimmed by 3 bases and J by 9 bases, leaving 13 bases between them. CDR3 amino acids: CASSSGLRGSPLHF. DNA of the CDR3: TGTGCCAGCAGCTCGGGACTCAGGGGTTCACCCCTCCACTTT.

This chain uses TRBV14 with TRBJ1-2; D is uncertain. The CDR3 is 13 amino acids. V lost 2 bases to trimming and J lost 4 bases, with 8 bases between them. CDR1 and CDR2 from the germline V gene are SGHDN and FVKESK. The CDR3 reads CASSQQNLYGYTF. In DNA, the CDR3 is TGTGCCAGCAGCCAACAGAACCTCTATGGCTACACCTTC.

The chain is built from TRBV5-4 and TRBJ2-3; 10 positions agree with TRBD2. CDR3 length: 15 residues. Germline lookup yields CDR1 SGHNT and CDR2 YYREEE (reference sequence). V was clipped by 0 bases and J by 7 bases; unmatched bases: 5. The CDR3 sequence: CASSLGLAGAHTQYF. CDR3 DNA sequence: TGTGCCAGCAGCTTGGGGCTAGCGGGGGCTCATACGCAGTATTTT.

The CDR3 DNA is TGTGCTACCAGCAGGTCCCTAACCTACGAGCAGTACTTC. Amino acids: CATSRSLTYEQYF. This sequence joins TRBV2 and TRBJ2-7; no reliable D call. Germline CDR1 SNHLY, CDR2 FYNNEI. CDR3 length: 13 residues.

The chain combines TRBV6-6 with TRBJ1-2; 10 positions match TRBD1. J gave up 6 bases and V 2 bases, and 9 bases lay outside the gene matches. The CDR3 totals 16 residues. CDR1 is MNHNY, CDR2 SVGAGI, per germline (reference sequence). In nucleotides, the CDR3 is TGTGCCAGCAGTTACCCCCGACAGGGGGCAGAGGATGGCTACACCTTC. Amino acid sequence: CASSYPRQGAEDGYTF.

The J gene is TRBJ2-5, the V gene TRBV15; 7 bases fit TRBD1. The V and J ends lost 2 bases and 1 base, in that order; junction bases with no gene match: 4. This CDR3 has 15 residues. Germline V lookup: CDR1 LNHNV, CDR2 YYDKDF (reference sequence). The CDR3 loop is CATSRSGQSQETQYF. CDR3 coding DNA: TGTGCCACCAGCAGATCGGGACAGTCCCAAGAGACCCAGTACTTC.

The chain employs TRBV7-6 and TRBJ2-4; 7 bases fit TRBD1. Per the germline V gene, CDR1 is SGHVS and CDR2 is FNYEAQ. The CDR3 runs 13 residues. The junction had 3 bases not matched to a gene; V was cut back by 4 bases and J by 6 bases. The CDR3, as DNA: TGTGCCAGCAGCTCGTGGACAGGAAACATTCAGTACTTC. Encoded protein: CASSSWTGNIQYF.

CDR3 in amino acids: CASSTFRGFNSPLHF. CDR3 DNA: TGTGCCAGTAGTACTTTCAGGGGATTTAATTCACCCCTCCACTTT. V and J are TRBV19 and TRBJ1-6; maybe TRBD1 (6 bases). This CDR3 comprises 15 residues. CDR1 and CDR2 from the germline V gene are LNHDA and SQIVND (reference sequence). Trimming shortened V by 4 bases and J by 6 bases, and 13 bases separated the two germline ends.

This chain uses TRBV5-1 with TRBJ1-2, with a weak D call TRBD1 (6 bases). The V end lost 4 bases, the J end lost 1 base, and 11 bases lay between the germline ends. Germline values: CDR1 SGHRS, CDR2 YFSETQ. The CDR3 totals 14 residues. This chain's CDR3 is CASSVRGLNYGYTF. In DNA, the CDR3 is TGCGCCAGCAGCGTCAGGGGTCTTAACTATGGCTACACCTTC.

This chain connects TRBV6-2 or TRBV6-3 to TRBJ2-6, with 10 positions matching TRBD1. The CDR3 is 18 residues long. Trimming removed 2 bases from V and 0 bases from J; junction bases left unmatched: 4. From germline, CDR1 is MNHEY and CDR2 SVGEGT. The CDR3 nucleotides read TGTGCCAGCAGTTACCGACAGGGGGCCATCTCTGGGGCCAACGTCCTGACTTTC. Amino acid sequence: CASSYRQGAISGANVLTF.

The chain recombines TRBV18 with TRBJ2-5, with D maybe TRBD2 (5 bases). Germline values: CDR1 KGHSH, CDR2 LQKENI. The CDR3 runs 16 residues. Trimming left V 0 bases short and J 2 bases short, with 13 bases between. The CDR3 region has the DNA TGTGCCAGCTCACCACCGATTTTCCGGGGTCAAGAGACCCAGTACTTC. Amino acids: CASSPPIFRGQETQYF.